Listed below are T cell receptor beta chains from one sample, sequenced in a study of blood T cells in healthy people across ages. In TCRdb, the 5' RACE reads were re-called with MiXCR into one record per CDR3 protein. Of hundreds of thousands of distinct CDR3 sequences listed, about 42% are singletons. The sequenced sample was blood. All receptors derive from a man in his fifties or sixties in good health. Both conserved end residues are part of each CDR3. D genes are given only for firm matches. Only some rows state a clone size, as once, few, many or a class for expanded clones.

j_gene: TRBJ1-1
abundance: few
v_gene: TRBV10-3
d_gene: -
CDR3nt: TGTGCCATCAGTGGTGGGGAGGCCACTGAAGCTTTCTTT
CDR3aa: CAISGGEATEAFF

j_gene: TRBJ2-5
abundance: many
v_gene: TRBV20-1
d_gene: TRBD2
CDR3nt: TGCAGTGCTACTCCTCTAGCGGGGTATTCCTCGGGGACCCAGTACTTC
CDR3aa: CSATPLAGYSSGTQYF

j_gene: TRBJ2-1
abundance: -
v_gene: TRBV29-1
d_gene: TRBD1
CDR3nt: TGCAGCGTTGAAACCTTTACAGGGGGCCTGCCCAGTGAGCAGTTCTTC
CDR3aa: CSVETFTGGLPSEQFF

j_gene: TRBJ2-7
abundance: few
v_gene: TRBV12-3/TRBV12-4
d_gene: -
CDR3nt: TGTGCCAGCAGTTTTCCCGACTGGGAGCAGTACTTC
CDR3aa: CASSFPDWEQYF

j_gene: TRBJ2-5
abundance: -
v_gene: TRBV7-9
d_gene: TRBD1
CDR3nt: TGTGCCAGCAGCCTGGCCGGGACAGGGACCAGGGAGACCCAGTACTTC
CDR3aa: CASSLAGTGTRETQYF

j_gene: TRBJ2-1
abundance: -
v_gene: TRBV29-1
d_gene: -
CDR3nt: TGCAGCGCCGACAGGAGCTCCTACAATGAGCAGTTCTTC
CDR3aa: CSADRSSYNEQFF

j_gene: TRBJ1-5
abundance: -
v_gene: TRBV10-2
d_gene: -
CDR3nt: TGCGCCAGCAGTGAGTACAGGGTCGAAGCCCAGCATTTT
CDR3aa: CASSEYRVEAQHF

j_gene: TRBJ1-2
abundance: -
v_gene: TRBV7-9
d_gene: -
CDR3nt: TGTGCAGTCAGTAGTAACTATGGCTACACCTTC
CDR3aa: CAVSSNYGYTF

j_gene: TRBJ1-6
abundance: -
v_gene: TRBV2
d_gene: -
CDR3nt: TGTGCCAGCAGTGGGCCAGGTGCAGGAGGGGAGAATTCACCCCTCCACTTT
CDR3aa: CASSGPGAGGENSPLHF

j_gene: TRBJ2-5
abundance: few
v_gene: TRBV12-3/TRBV12-4
d_gene: -
CDR3nt: TGTGCCAGCAGGCCCCCCCGATTACGTGGAACCCAGTACTTC
CDR3aa: CASRPPRLRGTQYF

j_gene: TRBJ2-1
abundance: -
v_gene: TRBV10-3
d_gene: TRBD1
CDR3nt: TGTGCCATCAGGGGACAGGGGGAGAACAATGAGCAGTTCTTC
CDR3aa: CAIRGQGENNEQFF

j_gene: TRBJ2-1
abundance: -
v_gene: TRBV11-2
d_gene: -
CDR3nt: TGTGCCAGCAGCTTAGGTCTACCGATTCCTGAGCAGTTCTTC
CDR3aa: CASSLGLPIPEQFF

j_gene: TRBJ2-5
abundance: -
v_gene: TRBV24-1
d_gene: TRBD1
CDR3nt: TGTGCCACCAGTCCAGGGGGTTCCGGGGAGACCCAGTACTTC
CDR3aa: CATSPGGSGETQYF

j_gene: TRBJ2-3
abundance: -
v_gene: TRBV20-1
d_gene: -
CDR3nt: TGCAGTGCTAGGGCCGGGGACAGCACAGATACGCAGTATTTT
CDR3aa: CSARAGDSTDTQYF

j_gene: TRBJ2-5
abundance: -
v_gene: TRBV7-9
d_gene: TRBD2
CDR3nt: TGTGCCAGCAGCTTAAGAGAGCGGGGAAAACCAGAGACCCAGTACTTC
CDR3aa: CASSLRERGKPETQYF

j_gene: TRBJ1-1
abundance: -
v_gene: TRBV9
d_gene: -
CDR3nt: TGTGCCAGCAGCCCTCCCGAAGGACACACTGAAGCTTTCTTT
CDR3aa: CASSPPEGHTEAFF

j_gene: TRBJ2-2
abundance: -
v_gene: TRBV6-2/TRBV6-3
d_gene: TRBD2
CDR3nt: TGTGCCAGCAGTTCGCAGCGGGGGGGCCCCGGGGAGCTGTTTTTT
CDR3aa: CASSSQRGGPGELFF

j_gene: TRBJ1-2
abundance: -
v_gene: TRBV21-1
d_gene: -
CDR3nt: TGTGCCAGCAGCAAAGACGTTAACTATGGCTACACCTTC
CDR3aa: CASSKDVNYGYTF

j_gene: TRBJ1-2
abundance: -
v_gene: TRBV15
d_gene: -
CDR3nt: TGTGCCACCAGCAGAGATTTCCAGTATAACTACACCTTC
CDR3aa: CATSRDFQYNYTF

j_gene: TRBJ2-7
abundance: -
v_gene: TRBV6-5
d_gene: -
CDR3nt: TGTGCCAGCAGTTACCGAGGACGGGGCGCCTACGAGCAGTACTTC
CDR3aa: CASSYRGRGAYEQYF

j_gene: TRBJ2-7
abundance: -
v_gene: TRBV10-3
d_gene: -
CDR3nt: TGTGCCATCAGTACGGTCCAGGGGAATTCCTACGAGCAGTACTTC
CDR3aa: CAISTVQGNSYEQYF

j_gene: TRBJ2-1
abundance: many
v_gene: TRBV10-3
d_gene: -
CDR3nt: TGTGCCATCAGCCAGGGGGGAGATGAGCAGTTCTTC
CDR3aa: CAISQGGDEQFF

j_gene: TRBJ2-1
abundance: -
v_gene: TRBV24-1
d_gene: -
CDR3nt: TGTGCCACCAGTGATGCGGGTTTCGGCAATGAGCAGTTCTTC
CDR3aa: CATSDAGFGNEQFF

j_gene: TRBJ2-7
abundance: -
v_gene: TRBV27
d_gene: TRBD2
CDR3nt: TGTGCCAGCAGTTTTACCGGGGGGGGATACGAGCAGTACTTC
CDR3aa: CASSFTGGGYEQYF

j_gene: TRBJ2-7
abundance: few
v_gene: TRBV5-1
d_gene: -
CDR3nt: TGCGCCAGCAGCTTGGTATCCAACGAGCAGTACTTC
CDR3aa: CASSLVSNEQYF

j_gene: TRBJ2-3
abundance: -
v_gene: TRBV5-6
d_gene: TRBD2
CDR3nt: TGTGCCAGCAGCTTGTACGGCGGGGGGGCGGAAGATACGCAGTATTTT
CDR3aa: CASSLYGGGAEDTQYF

j_gene: TRBJ1-2
abundance: -
v_gene: TRBV11-2
d_gene: -
CDR3nt: TGTGCCAGCAGCTTAGCCTGGGGGGCTTGGGATGGCTACACCTTC
CDR3aa: CASSLAWGAWDGYTF

j_gene: TRBJ1-5
abundance: -
v_gene: TRBV10-3
d_gene: -
CDR3nt: TGTGCCATCAGTGAGGGGACACTTAGCAATCGGCCCCAGCATTTT
CDR3aa: CAISEGTLSNRPQHF

j_gene: TRBJ1-5
abundance: -
v_gene: TRBV20-1
d_gene: -
CDR3nt: TGCAGTGCTGGGATCGAGACAGTTTATAGCAATCAGCCCCAGCATTTT
CDR3aa: CSAGIETVYSNQPQHF

j_gene: TRBJ2-6
abundance: few
v_gene: TRBV6-6
d_gene: -
CDR3nt: TGTGCCAGCAGTCTTGGACAGTCGGCCAACGTCCTGACTTTC
CDR3aa: CASSLGQSANVLTF

j_gene: TRBJ2-7
abundance: -
v_gene: TRBV6-2/TRBV6-3
d_gene: TRBD1
CDR3nt: TGTGCCAGCAGTTTTCATCGACAGGGGGCCAACAATGAGCAGTACTTC
CDR3aa: CASSFHRQGANNEQYF

j_gene: TRBJ2-5
abundance: -
v_gene: TRBV2
d_gene: -
CDR3nt: TGTGCCAGCAGTGAAGGGTCGGGACTCCAAGAGACCCAGTACTTC
CDR3aa: CASSEGSGLQETQYF

j_gene: TRBJ2-7
abundance: -
v_gene: TRBV3-1
d_gene: -
CDR3nt: TGTGCCAGCAGGGCATCAGGAGGGGATTGCGAGCAGTACTTC
CDR3aa: CASRASGGDCEQYF

j_gene: TRBJ1-5
abundance: few
v_gene: TRBV7-9
d_gene: TRBD1
CDR3nt: TGTGCCAGCAGCGCGACCGGGACAGGGGGTGAGCCCCAGCATTTT
CDR3aa: CASSATGTGGEPQHF

j_gene: TRBJ1-1
abundance: few
v_gene: TRBV4-1
d_gene: TRBD1
CDR3nt: TGCGCCAGCAGCCAAGATCAAGCAGGGGGAGGGACTGAAGCTTTCTTT
CDR3aa: CASSQDQAGGGTEAFF

j_gene: TRBJ1-2
abundance: few
v_gene: TRBV20-1
d_gene: TRBD1
CDR3nt: TGCAGTGCTCCCGTCGGGACAGCTTATGGCTACACCTTC
CDR3aa: CSAPVGTAYGYTF

j_gene: TRBJ2-7
abundance: -
v_gene: TRBV6-5
d_gene: TRBD1
CDR3nt: TGTGCCAGCAGTCGACAGACAGGGGCACGATACGAGCAGTACTTC
CDR3aa: CASSRQTGARYEQYF

j_gene: TRBJ2-5
abundance: -
v_gene: TRBV5-1
d_gene: -
CDR3nt: TGCGCCAGCAGCTTGATTGAGGGCTCCGCGGTGACCCAGTACTTC
CDR3aa: CASSLIEGSAVTQYF

j_gene: TRBJ2-7
abundance: many
v_gene: TRBV6-1
d_gene: -
CDR3nt: TGTGCCAGCAGTGTATTGTACGAGCAGTACTTC
CDR3aa: CASSVLYEQYF

j_gene: TRBJ1-4
abundance: -
v_gene: TRBV25-1
d_gene: -
CDR3nt: TGTGCCAGCAGTGAATTGGAGGAGGGAAAACTGTTTTTT
CDR3aa: CASSELEEGKLFF

j_gene: TRBJ2-6
abundance: -
v_gene: TRBV28
d_gene: -
CDR3nt: TGTGCCAGCAGACCCACTAAATCTGGGGCCAACGTCCTGACTTTC
CDR3aa: CASRPTKSGANVLTF

j_gene: TRBJ2-2
abundance: few
v_gene: TRBV29-1
d_gene: -
CDR3nt: TGCAGCGTTGACACCACCGGGGAGCTGTTTTTT
CDR3aa: CSVDTTGELFF

j_gene: TRBJ2-3
abundance: -
v_gene: TRBV5-1
d_gene: TRBD1
CDR3nt: TGCGCCAGCAGCTCTCGGACAGGGGGCACAGATACGCAGTATTTT
CDR3aa: CASSSRTGGTDTQYF

j_gene: TRBJ2-1
abundance: few
v_gene: TRBV12-3/TRBV12-4
d_gene: -
CDR3nt: TGTGCCAGCAGTTTAGTGGGGGCCCCTAGGGACAATGAGCAGTTCTTC
CDR3aa: CASSLVGAPRDNEQFF

j_gene: TRBJ2-1
abundance: -
v_gene: TRBV10-3
d_gene: -
CDR3nt: TGTGCCATCAGTTCGGTCTACGAGCAGTTCTTC
CDR3aa: CAISSVYEQFF

j_gene: TRBJ2-7
abundance: once
v_gene: TRBV20-1
d_gene: -
CDR3nt: TGCAGTGCTAGTTCGCTTAGTGGACAGTCCTACGAGCAGTACTTC
CDR3aa: CSASSLSGQSYEQYF

j_gene: TRBJ1-2
abundance: -
v_gene: TRBV25-1
d_gene: -
CDR3nt: TGTGCCAGCAGTGAACGCGACAGGCGCTACACCTTC
CDR3aa: CASSERDRRYTF

j_gene: TRBJ2-5
abundance: -
v_gene: TRBV6-4
d_gene: TRBD1
CDR3nt: TGTGCCAGCAGTCCGGACAGGTATTACAATGAGCAGTACTTC
CDR3aa: CASSPDRYYNEQYF

j_gene: TRBJ2-5
abundance: -
v_gene: TRBV20-1
d_gene: -
CDR3nt: TGCAGTGCTAGAGTCCTCGGGACCCAGTACTTC
CDR3aa: CSARVLGTQYF